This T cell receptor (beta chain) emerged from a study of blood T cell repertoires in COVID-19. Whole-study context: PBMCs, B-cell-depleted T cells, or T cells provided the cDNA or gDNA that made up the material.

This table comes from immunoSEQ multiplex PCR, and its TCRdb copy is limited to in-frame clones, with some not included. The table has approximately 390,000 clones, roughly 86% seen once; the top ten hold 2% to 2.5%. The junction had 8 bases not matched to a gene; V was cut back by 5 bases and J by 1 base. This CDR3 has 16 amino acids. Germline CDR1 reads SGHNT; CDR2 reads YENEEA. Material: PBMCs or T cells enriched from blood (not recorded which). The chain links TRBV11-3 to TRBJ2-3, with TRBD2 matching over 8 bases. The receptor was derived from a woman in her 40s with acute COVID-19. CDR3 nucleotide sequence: TGTGCCAGCAGCCAAGCTAGCGGGTACGGCACAGATACGCAGTATTTT. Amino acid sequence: CASSQASGYGTDTQYF. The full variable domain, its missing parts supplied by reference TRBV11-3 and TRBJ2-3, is EAGVVQSPRYKIIEKKQPVAFWCNPISGHNTLYWYLQNLGQGPELLIRYENEEAVDDSQLPKDRFSAERLKGVDSTLKIQPAELGDSAVYLCASSQASGYGTDTQYFGPGTRLTVL.